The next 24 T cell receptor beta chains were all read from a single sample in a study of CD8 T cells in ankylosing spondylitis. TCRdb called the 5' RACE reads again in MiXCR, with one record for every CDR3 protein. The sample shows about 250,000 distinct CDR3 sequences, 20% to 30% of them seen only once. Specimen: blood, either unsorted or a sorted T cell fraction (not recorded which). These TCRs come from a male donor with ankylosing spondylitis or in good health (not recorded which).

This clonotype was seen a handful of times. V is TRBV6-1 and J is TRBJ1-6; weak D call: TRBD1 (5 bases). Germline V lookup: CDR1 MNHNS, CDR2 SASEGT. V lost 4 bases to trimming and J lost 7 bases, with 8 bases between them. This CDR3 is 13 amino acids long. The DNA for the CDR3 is TGTGCCAGCAGTGTGACAGAGAATTCACCCCTCCACTTT. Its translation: CASSVTENSPLHF.

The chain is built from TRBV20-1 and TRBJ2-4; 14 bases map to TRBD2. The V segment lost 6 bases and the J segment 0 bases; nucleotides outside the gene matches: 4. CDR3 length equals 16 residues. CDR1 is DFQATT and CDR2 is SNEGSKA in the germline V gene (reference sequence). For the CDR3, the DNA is TGCAGTGCCACGGGACTAGCGGGGGTAGCCAAAAACATTCAGTACTTC. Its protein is CSATGLAGVAKNIQYF.

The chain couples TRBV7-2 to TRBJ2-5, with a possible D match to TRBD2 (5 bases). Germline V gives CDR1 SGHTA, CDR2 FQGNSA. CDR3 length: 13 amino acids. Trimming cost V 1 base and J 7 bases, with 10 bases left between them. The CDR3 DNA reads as TGTGCCAGCAGCTTAGGAGGGTCGGGGACCCAGTACTTC. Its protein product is CASSLGGSGTQYF.

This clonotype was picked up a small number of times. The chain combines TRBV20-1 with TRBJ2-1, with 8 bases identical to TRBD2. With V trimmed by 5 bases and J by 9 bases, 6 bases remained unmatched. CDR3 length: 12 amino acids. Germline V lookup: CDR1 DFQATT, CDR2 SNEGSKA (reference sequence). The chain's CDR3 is CSADRGGSEQFF. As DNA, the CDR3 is TGCAGTGCTGACCGGGGGGGCAGTGAGCAGTTCTTC.

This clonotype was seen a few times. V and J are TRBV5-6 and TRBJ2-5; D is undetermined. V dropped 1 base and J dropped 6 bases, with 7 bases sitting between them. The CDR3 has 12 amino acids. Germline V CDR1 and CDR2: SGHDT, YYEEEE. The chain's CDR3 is CASSLSTQTQYF. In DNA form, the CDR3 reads TGTGCCAGCAGCTTGTCTACGCAGACCCAGTACTTC.

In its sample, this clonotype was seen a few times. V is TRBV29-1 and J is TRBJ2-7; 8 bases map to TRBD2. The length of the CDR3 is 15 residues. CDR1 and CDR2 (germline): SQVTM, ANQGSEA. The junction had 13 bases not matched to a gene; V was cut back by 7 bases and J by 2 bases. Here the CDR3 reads CSAPDGAGGPYEQYF. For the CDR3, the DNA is TGCAGCGCCCCGGACGGGGCGGGGGGACCCTACGAGCAGTACTTC.

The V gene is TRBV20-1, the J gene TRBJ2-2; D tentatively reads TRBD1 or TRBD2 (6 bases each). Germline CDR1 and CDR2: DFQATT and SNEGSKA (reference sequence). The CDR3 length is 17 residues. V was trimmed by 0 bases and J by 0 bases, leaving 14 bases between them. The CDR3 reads CSARDGGHYANTGELFF. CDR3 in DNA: TGCAGTGCTAGAGATGGGGGGCACTACGCGAACACCGGGGAGCTGTTTTTT.

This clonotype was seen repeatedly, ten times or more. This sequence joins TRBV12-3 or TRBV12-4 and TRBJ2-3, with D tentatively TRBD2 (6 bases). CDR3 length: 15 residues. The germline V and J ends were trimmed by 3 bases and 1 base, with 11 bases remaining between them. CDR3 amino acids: CASSFGRLGTDTQYF. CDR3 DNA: TGTGCCAGCAGTTTCGGTAGACTAGGCACAGATACGCAGTATTTT.

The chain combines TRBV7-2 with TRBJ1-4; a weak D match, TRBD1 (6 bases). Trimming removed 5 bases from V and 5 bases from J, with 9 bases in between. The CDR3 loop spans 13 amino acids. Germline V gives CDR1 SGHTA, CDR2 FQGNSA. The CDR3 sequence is CASSATGNEKLFF. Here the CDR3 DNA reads TGTGCCAGCAGCGCCACAGGGAATGAAAAACTGTTTTTT.

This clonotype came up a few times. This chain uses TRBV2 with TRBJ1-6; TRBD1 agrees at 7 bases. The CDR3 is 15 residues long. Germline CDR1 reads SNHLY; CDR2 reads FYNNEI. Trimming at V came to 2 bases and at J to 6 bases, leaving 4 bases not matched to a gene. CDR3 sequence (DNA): TGTGCCAGCAGTGAAAGGGGACAGATTAATTCACCCCTCCACTTT. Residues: CASSERGQINSPLHF.

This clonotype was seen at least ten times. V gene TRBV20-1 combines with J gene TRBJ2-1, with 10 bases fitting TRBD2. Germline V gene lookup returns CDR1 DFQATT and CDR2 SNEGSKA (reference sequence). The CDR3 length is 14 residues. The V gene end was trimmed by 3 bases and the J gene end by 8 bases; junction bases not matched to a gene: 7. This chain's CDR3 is CSARTGLALDEQFF. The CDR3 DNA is TGCAGTGCTAGGACGGGACTAGCGCTCGATGAGCAGTTCTTC.

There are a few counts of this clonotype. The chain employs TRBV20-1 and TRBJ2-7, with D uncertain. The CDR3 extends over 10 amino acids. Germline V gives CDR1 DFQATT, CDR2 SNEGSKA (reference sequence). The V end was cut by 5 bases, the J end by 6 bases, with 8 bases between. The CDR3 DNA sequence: TGCAGTGCTGGGGTCCGCGAGCAGTACTTC. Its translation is CSAGVREQYF.

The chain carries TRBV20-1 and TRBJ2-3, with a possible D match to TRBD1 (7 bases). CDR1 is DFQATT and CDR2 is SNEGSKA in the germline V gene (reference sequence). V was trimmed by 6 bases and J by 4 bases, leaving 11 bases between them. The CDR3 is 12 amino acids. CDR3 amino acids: CSAGGGADTQYF. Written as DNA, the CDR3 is TGCAGTGCAGGGGGCGGGGCAGATACGCAGTATTTT.

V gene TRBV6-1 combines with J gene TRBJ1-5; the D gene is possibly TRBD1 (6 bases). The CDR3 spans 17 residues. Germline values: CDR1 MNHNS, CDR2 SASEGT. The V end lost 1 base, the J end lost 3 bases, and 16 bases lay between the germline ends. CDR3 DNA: TGTGCCAGCAGTGAAGGGAGTGGAGGGGGTATCAATCAGCCCCAGCATTTT. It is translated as CASSEGSGGGINQPQHF.

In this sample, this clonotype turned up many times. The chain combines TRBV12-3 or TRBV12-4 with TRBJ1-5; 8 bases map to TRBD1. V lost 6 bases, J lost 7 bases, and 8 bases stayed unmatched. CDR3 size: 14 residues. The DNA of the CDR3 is TGTGCCAGCAGCACGACACAGGGGGGCCAGCCCCAGCATTTT. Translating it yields CASSTTQGGQPQHF.

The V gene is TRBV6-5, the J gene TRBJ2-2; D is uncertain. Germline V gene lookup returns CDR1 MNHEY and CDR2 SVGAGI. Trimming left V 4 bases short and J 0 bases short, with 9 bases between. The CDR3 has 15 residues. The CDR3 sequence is CASSLAEANTGELFF. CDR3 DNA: TGTGCCAGCAGTTTAGCAGAGGCGAACACCGGGGAGCTGTTTTTT.

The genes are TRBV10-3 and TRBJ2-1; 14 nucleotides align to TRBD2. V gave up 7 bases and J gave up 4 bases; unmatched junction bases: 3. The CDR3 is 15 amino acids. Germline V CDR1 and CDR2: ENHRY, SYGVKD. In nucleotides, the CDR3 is TGTGCCATCACCCGACTAGCGGGGGGGTACAATGAGCAGTTCTTC. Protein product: CAITRLAGGYNEQFF.

This chain's CDR3 is CASRRTTTTGELFF. The CDR3, as DNA: TGTGCCAGCAGGCGGACTACTACAACCGGGGAGCTGTTTTTT. This chain uses TRBV12-3 or TRBV12-4 with TRBJ2-2; D may be TRBD2 (6 bases). This CDR3 is 14 amino acids long. V was pared by 6 bases and J by 5 bases, with 13 bases between.

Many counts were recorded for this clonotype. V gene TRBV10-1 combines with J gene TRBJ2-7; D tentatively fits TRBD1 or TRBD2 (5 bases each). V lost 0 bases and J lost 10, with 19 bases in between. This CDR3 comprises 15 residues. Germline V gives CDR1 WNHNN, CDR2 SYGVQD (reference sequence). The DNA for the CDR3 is TGCGCCAGCAGTGAGTCCTTGACCGGGACCCGCGAACAGTACTTC. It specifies CASSESLTGTREQYF.

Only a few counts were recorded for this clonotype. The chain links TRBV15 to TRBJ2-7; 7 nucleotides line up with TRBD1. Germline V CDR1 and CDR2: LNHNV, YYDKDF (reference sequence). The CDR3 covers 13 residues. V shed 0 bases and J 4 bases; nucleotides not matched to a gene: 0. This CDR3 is CATSRDRGYEQYF. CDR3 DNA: TGTGCCACCAGCAGAGACAGGGGGTACGAGCAGTACTTC.

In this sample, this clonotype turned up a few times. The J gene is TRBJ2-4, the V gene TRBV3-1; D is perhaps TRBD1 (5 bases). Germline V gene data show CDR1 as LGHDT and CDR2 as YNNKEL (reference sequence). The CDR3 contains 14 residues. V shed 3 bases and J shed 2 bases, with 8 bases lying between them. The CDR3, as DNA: TGTGCCAGCAGCCAGGGGCGGACCAAAAACATTCAGTACTTC. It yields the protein CASSQGRTKNIQYF. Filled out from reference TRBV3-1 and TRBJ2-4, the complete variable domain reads DTAVSQTPKYLVTQMGNDKSIKCEQNLGHDTMYWYKQDSKKFLKIMFSYNNKELIINETVPNRFSPKSPDKAHLNLHINSLELGDSAVYFCASSQGRTKNIQYFGAGTRLSVL.

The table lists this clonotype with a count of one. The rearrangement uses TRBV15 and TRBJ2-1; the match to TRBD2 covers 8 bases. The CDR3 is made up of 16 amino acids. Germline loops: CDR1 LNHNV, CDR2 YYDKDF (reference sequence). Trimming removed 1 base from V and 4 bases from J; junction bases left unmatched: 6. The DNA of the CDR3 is TGTGCCACCAGCAGAGCCGGGGGGGCCTTTTACAATGAGCAGTTCTTC. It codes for CATSRAGGAFYNEQFF.

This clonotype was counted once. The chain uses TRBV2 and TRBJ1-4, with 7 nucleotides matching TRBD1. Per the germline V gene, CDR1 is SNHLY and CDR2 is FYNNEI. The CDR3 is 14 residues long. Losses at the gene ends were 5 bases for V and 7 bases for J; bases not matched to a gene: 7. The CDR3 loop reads CASSLDRVPEKLFF. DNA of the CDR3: TGTGCCAGCAGTCTTGACAGGGTTCCTGAAAAACTGTTTTTT.

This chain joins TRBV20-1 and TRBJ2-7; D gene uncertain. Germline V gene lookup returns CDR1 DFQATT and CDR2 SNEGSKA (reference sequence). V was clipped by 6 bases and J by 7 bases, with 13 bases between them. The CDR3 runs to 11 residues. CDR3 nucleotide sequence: TGCAGTGCAAGACCTGTACAGGAGCAGTACTTC. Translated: CSARPVQEQYF.